This TCR beta chain is drawn from a study of read filtering for tumor transcriptome and immune sequencing. Study-level background: Patients were approximately 17 male and roughly 15 female, mean age 65.9 years, range roughly 47 to 85. Transcriptome libraries were built from DNase-treated RNA.

Looked up from germline, CDR1 is MNHEY and CDR2 is SVGAGI. J was trimmed by 5 bases and V by 5 bases; bases with no gene match: 8. The CDR3 is 14 amino acids. Study conclusions and caveats: The sorted CD138-negative fraction was a mixed bone marrow immune population, not purified T cells. Even smaller IR-seq throughput identified most shared clonotypes.

Molecular barcoded adaptors covering alpha/delta and beta/gamma chains were used on approximately 440 ng RNA. TCRdb passed the reads through MiXCR, listing each CDR3 protein once. The repertoire holds about 50,000 distinct CDR3 sequences, less than 20% seen once, with over 35% in the top ten. Remarks on this clonotype: Its antigen is undetermined.

The TCR comes from a donor at least 40 years old with multiple myeloma. Material for sequencing was a population of CD138-negative cells sorted from bone marrow. The gene calls are TRBV6-5 and TRBJ1-1, with 7 bases aligning to TRBD1. For the CDR3, the DNA is TGTGCCAGCAGTCTACAGGGGTTGGGGACTGAAGCTTTCTTT. As protein: CASSLQGLGTEAFF.